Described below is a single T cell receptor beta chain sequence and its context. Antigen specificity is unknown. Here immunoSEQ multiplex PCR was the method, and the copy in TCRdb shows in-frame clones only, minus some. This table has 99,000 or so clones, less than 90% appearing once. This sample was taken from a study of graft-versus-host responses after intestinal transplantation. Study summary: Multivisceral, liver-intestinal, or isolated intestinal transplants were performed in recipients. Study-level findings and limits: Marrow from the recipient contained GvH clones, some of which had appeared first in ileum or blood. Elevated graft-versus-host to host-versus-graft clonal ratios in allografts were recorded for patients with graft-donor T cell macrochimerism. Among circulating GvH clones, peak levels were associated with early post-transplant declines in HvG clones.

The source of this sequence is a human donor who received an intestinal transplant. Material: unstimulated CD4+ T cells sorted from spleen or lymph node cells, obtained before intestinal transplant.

CDR3 sequence: CASSFTGGPSIGEQFF. CDR3 sequence (DNA): TGCGCCAGCAGCTTCACGGGAGGGCCTTCAATCGGTGAGCAGTTCTTC. The chain joins TRBV5-1 to TRBJ2-1; 8 nucleotides agree with TRBD2. The germline V gene encodes CDR1 SGHRS and CDR2 YFSETQ. Trimming removed 2 bases from V and 9 bases from J; junction bases left unmatched: 13. The CDR3 length is 16 residues. Complete variable domain (other parts from reference TRBV5-1 and TRBJ2-1): KAGVTQTPRYLIKTRGQQVTLSCSPISGHRSVSWYQQTPGQGLQFLFEYFSETQRNKGNFPGRFSGRQFSNSRSEMNVSTLELGDSALYLCASSFTGGPSIGEQFFGPGTRLTVL.